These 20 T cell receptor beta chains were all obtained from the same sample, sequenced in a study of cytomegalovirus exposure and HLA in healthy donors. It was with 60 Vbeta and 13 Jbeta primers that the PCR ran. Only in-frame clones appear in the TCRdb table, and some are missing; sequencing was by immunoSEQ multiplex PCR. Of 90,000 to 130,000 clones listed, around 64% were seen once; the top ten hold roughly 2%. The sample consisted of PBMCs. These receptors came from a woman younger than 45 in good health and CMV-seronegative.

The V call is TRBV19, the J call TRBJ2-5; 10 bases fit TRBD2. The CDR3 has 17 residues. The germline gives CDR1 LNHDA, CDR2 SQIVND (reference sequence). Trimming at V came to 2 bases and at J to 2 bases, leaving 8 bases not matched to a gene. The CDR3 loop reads CASSIIRAGGRQETQYF. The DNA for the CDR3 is TGTGCCAGTAGTATAATAAGAGCGGGAGGGCGGCAAGAGACCCAGTACTTC.

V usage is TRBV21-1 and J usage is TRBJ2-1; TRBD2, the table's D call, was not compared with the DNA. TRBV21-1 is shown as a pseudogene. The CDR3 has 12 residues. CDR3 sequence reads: CASSRLGVAGFF. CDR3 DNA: TGTGCCAGCAGCAGACTAGGGGTCGCCGGGTTCTTC.

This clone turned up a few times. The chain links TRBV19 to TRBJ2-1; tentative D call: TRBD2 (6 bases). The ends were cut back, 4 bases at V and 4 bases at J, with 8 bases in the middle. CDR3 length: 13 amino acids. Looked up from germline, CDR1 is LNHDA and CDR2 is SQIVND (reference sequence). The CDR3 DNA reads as TGTGCCAGTAGTAGGGGACTTTACAATGAGCAGTTCTTC. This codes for CASSRGLYNEQFF.

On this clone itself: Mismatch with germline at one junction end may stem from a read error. This CDR3 is CASSLSPTSGGSSYNEQFF. The CDR3 nucleotides read TGTGCTAGCAGCTTATCCCCAACTAGCGGGGGGAGCTCCTACAATGAGCAGTTCTTC. The chain links TRBV7-7 to TRBJ2-1, with TRBD2 matching over 12 bases. The CDR3 loop spans 19 amino acids. Germline V CDR1 and CDR2: SSHAT, FNYEAQ (reference sequence).

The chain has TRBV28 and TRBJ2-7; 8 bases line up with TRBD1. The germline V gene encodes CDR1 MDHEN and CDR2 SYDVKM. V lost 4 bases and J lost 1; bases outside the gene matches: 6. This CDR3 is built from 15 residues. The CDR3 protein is CASSSTGTGSYEQYF. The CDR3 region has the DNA TGTGCCAGCAGTTCGACCGGGACAGGTTCCTACGAGCAGTACTTC.

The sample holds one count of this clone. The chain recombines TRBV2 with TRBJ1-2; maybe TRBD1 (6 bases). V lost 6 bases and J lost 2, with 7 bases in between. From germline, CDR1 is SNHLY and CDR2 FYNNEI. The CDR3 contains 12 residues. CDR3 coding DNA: TGTGCCAGCAGCAGGGGAAACTATGGCTACACCTTC. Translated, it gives CASSRGNYGYTF.

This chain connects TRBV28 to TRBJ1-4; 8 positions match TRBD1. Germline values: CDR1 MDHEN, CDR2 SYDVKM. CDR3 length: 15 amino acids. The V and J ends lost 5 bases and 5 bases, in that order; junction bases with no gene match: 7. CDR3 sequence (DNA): TGTGCCAGCAGTCCGAGGACAGGGAAGAATGAAAAACTGTTTTTT. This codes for CASSPRTGKNEKLFF.

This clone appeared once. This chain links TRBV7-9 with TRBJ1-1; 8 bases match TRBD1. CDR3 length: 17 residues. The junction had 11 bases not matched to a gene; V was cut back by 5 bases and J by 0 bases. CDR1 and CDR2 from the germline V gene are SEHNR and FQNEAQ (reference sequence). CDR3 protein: CASSVGQDPDMNTEAFF. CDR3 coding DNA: TGTGCCAGCAGCGTGGGACAGGACCCAGACATGAACACTGAAGCTTTCTTT.

The CDR3 spells CASSETAALNYGYTF. The CDR3 DNA follows: TGTGCCAGCAGTGAAACAGCGGCCCTCAACTATGGCTACACCTTC. V and J are TRBV2 and TRBJ1-2, with D unclear. The ends were cut back, 2 bases at V and 2 bases at J, with 12 bases in the middle. The germline V gene encodes CDR1 SNHLY and CDR2 FYNNEI. The CDR3 sequence is 15 residues long.

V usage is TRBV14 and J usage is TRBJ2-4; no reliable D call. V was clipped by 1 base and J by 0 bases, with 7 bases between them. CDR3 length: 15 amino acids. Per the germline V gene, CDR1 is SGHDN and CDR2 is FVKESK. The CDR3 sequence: CASSQGSTAKNIQYF. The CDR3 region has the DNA TGTGCCAGCAGCCAAGGTTCTACAGCCAAAAACATTCAGTACTTC.

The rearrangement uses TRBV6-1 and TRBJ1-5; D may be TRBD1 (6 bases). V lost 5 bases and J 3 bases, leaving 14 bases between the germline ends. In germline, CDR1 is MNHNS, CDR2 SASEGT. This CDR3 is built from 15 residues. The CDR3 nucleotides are TGTGCCAGCAGTCCGGGGCAGGGGAACAATCAGCCCCAGCATTTT. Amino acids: CASSPGQGNNQPQHF.

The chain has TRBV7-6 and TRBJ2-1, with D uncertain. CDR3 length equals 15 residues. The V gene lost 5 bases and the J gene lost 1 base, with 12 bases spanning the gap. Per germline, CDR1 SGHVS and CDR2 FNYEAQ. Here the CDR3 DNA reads TGTGCCAGCAGCGGGTGGGCGCCTTCCTACAATGAGCAGTTCTTC. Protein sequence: CASSGWAPSYNEQFF.

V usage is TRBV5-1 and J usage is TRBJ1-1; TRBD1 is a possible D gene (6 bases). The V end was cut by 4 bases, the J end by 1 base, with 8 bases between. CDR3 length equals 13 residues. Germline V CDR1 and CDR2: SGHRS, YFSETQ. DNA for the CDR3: TGCGCCAGCAGCAAGGACAGGAACACTGAAGCTTTCTTT. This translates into CASSKDRNTEAFF.

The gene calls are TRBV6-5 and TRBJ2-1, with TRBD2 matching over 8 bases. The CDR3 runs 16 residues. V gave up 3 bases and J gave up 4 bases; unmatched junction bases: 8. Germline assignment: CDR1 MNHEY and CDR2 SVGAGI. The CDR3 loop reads CASSYSQTSEYNEQFF. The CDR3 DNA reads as TGTGCCAGCAGTTATTCCCAGACTAGCGAATACAATGAGCAGTTCTTC.

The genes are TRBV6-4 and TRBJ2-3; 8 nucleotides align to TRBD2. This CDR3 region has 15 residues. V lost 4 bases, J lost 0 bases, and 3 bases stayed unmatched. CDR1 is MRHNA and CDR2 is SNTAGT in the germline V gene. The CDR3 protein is CASSVRLASTDTQYF. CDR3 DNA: TGTGCCAGCAGTGTTAGACTAGCGAGCACAGATACGCAGTATTTT.

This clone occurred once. CDR3 loop: CASSPSGYEQYF. CDR3 sequence (DNA): TGTGCCAGCAGTCCCTCCGGGTACGAGCAGTACTTC. The rearrangement uses TRBV27 and TRBJ2-5; D unclear. The J call is uncertain, as TRBJ2-7 better fits the DNA end. Germline V gene lookup returns CDR1 MNHEY and CDR2 SMNVEV (reference sequence). The CDR3 extends over 12 amino acids.

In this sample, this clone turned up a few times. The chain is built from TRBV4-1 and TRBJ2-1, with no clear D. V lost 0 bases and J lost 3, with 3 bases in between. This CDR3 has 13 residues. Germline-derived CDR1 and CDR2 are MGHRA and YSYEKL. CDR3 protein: CASSQDYYNEQFF. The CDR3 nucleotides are TGCGCCAGCAGCCAAGATTACTACAATGAGCAGTTCTTC.

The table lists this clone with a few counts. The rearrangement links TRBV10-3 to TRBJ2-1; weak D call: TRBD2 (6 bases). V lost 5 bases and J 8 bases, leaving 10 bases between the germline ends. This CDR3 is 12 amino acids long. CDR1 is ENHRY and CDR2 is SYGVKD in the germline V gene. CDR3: CAISRGGDEQFF. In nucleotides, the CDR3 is TGTGCCATCAGTCGAGGAGGGGATGAGCAGTTCTTC.

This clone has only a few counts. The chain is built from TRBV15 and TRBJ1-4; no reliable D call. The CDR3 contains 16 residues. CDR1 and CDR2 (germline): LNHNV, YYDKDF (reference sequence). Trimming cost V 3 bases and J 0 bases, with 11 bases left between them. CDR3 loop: CATSRVEGATNEKLFF. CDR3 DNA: TGTGCCACCAGCAGGGTTGAGGGTGCAACTAATGAAAAACTGTTTTTT.

In DNA form, the CDR3 reads TGTGCCAGCAGCGGAGCCGGGACTAGTGGGACAGATACGCAGTATTTT. It yields the protein CASSGAGTSGTDTQYF. The chain joins TRBV13 to TRBJ2-3; TRBD2 matches at 8 bases. The CDR3 extends over 16 amino acids. CDR1 and CDR2 from the germline V gene are PRHDT and FYEKMQ (reference sequence). The junction had 10 bases not matched to a gene; V was cut back by 5 bases and J by 3 bases. The full variable domain, its missing parts supplied by reference TRBV13 and TRBJ2-3, is AAGVIQSPRHLIKEKRETATLKCYPIPRHDTVYWYQQGPGQDPQFLISFYEKMQSDKGSIPDRFSAQQFSDYHSELNMSSLELGDSALYFCASSGAGTSGTDTQYFGPGTRLTVL.